This TCR beta chain originates from a study of blood T cell repertoires in COVID-19 (dated by TCRdb to the early 2020s). About the study as a whole: Samples from collaborators originated in the United States, Italy and Spain and spanned both the acute and convalescent phases of COVID-19. The material from the prospective study consisted of cDNA or gDNA derived from T cells, B-cell-depleted T cells, or PBMCs. Deeply sampled blood TCRbeta repertoires from subjects exposed to, actively infected with, or recovered from COVID-19 were included in the dataset. A freely available public database, intended as a resource for researchers studying the immune response to SARS-CoV-2, is where the repertoires were released. The samples were drawn from two sources: the first 160 participants of the ongoing ImmuneRACE study, and fewer than 1,500 subjects contributed by 6 global collaborators. A de-identified subject ID, COVID-19 status, age in years and sex were almost always included in the sample metadata. Where HLA class I and class II types were available, the types were taken from metadata supplied by the sample provider, not from assay-based typing.

The CDR3, cysteine through phenylalanine, is 16 amino acids long. CDR3 DNA only is kept here, 48 bases in frame from base 1. Unmatched junction bases come to 12, with V trimmed by 2 bases and J by 9 bases. Sequences SNHLY (CDR1) and FYNNEI (CDR2) are obtained from the germline V gene. At one collaborating source in Seattle, patients were enrolled during active infection and were followed longitudinally through the course of disease. Whole blood was collected in K2EDTA tubes by collaborating institutions according to the institutions' own protocols. For TCRbeta analysis, collaborators shipped samples in one of three forms: frozen whole blood, isolated PBMCs, or DNA extracted from either of those sample types. The immunoSEQ Assay, a bias-controlled multiplex PCR, was used to amplify TCRbeta CDR3 regions from genomic DNA. The original methods were these. Nucleated cell counts per sample were estimated from amplification of reference gene primers within the assay. Sequence reads were collapsed and filtered to measure the absolute abundance of every unique TCRbeta CDR3 rearrangement. Productive Simpson clonality was computed per sample as the square root of Simpson's diversity index over productive rearrangements. Here the immuneACCESS table is served through TCRdb, limited to in-frame sequences with V and J called. Missing clones are a known gap in these copies; in checked studies unresolved V genes cover under half, and the rest lacks a known reason. The DNA gave D and trimming, while V, J and clone size come from that table. The sample contains 46,000 or so clones, 80% to 90% of them found a single time. The ten most abundant clones make up less than 35% of the sample.

Overall results and qualifications from the work: How much clinical and demographic metadata was included differed by source and by participant, and the metadata was provided uncurated.

This clone was detected only once. No cognate antigen has been identified for it. No per-base quality is available; no much larger clone lies one base away. Recombination connected TRBV2 to TRBJ2-3, with 9 middle bases fitting TRBD2. This sequence was found in a woman of 80 years or more with COVID-19, enrolled during active disease. Sequenced: peripheral blood. The CDR3 corresponds to CASSEMASGMTRTQYF. The DNA sequence reads TGTGCCAGCAGTGAAATGGCTAGCGGGATGACCCGGACGCAGTATTTT. Extended through the reference TRBV2 and TRBJ2-3 proteins, this CDR3 yields the full variable domain: EPEVTQTPSHQVTQMGQEVILRCVPISNHLYFYWYRQILGQKVEFLVSFYNNEISEKSEIFDDQFSVERPDGSNFTLKIRSTKLEDSAMYFCASSEMASGMTRTQYFGPGTRLTVL.